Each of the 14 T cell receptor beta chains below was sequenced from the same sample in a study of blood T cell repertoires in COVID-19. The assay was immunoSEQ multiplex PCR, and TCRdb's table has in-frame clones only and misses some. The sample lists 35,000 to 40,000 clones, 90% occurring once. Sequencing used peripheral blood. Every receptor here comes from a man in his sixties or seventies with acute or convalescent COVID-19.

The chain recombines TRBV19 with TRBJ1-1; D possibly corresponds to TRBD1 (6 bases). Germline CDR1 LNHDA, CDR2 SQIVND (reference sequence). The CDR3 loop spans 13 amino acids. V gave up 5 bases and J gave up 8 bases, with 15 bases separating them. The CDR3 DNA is TGTGCCAGTAGTCGACAGGCGCGAAGGGAAGCTTTCTTT. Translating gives CASSRQARREAFF.

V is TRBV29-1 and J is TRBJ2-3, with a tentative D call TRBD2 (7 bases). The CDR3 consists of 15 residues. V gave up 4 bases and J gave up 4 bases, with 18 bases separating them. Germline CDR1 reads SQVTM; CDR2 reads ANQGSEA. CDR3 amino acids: CSVVEGGRGADTQYF. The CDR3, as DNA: TGCAGCGTTGTTGAGGGGGGGAGAGGGGCAGATACGCAGTATTTT.

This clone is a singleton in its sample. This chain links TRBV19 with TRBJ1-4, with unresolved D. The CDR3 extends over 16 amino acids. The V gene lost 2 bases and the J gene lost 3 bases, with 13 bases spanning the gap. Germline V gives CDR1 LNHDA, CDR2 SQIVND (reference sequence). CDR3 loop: CASSIRRQVANEKLFF. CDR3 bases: TGTGCCAGTAGTATACGTCGGCAGGTTGCTAATGAAAAACTGTTTTTT.

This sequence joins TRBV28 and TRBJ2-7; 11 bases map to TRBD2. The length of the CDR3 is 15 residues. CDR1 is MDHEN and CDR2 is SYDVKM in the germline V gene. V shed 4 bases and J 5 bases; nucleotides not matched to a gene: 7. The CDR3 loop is CASSSLAGGRHEQYF. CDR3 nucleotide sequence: TGTGCCAGCAGTTCTCTAGCGGGAGGTCGGCACGAGCAGTACTTC.

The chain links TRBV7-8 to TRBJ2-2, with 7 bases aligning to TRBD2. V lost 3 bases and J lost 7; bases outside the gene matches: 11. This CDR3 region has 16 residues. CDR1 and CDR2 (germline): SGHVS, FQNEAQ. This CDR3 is CASSFQRPSGSGELFF. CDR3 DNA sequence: TGTGCCAGCAGCTTCCAAAGGCCTAGCGGAAGCGGGGAGCTGTTTTTT.

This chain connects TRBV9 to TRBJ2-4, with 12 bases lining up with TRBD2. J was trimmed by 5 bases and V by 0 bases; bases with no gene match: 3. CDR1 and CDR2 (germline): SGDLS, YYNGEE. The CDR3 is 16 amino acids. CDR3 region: CASSVEGLAGENIQYF. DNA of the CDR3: TGTGCCAGCAGCGTAGAGGGACTAGCGGGTGAAAACATTCAGTACTTC.

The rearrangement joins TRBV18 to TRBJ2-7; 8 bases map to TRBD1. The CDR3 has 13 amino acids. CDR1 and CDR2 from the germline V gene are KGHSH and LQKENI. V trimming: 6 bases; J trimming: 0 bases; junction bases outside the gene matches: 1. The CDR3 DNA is TGTGCCAGCTCGGACAGGGACTCCTACGAGCAGTACTTC. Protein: CASSDRDSYEQYF.

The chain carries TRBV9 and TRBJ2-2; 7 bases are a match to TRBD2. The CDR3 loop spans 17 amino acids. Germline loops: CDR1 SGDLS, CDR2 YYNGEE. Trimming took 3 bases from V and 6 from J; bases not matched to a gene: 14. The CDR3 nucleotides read TGTGCCAGCAGCGCCGATGTGCTGGCGGGAGATGCCGGGGAGCTGTTTTTT. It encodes CASSADVLAGDAGELFF. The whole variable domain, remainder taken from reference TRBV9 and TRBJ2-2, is DSGVTQTPKHLITATGQRVTLRCSPRSGDLSVYWYQQSLDQGLQFLIQYYNGEERAKGNILERFSAQQFPDLHSELNLSSLELGDSALYFCASSADVLAGDAGELFFGEGSRLTVL.

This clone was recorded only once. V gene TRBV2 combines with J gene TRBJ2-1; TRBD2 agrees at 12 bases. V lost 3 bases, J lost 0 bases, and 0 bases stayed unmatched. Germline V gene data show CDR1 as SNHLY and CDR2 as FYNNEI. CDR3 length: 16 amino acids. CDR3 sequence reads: CASSETSGSSYNEQFF. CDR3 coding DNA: TGTGCCAGCAGTGAGACTAGCGGGAGCTCCTACAATGAGCAGTTCTTC.

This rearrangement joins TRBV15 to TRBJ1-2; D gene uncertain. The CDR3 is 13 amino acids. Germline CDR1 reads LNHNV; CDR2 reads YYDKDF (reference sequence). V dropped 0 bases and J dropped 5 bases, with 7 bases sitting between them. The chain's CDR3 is CATSRDTEYGYTF. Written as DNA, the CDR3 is TGTGCCACCAGCAGAGATACAGAATATGGCTACACCTTC.

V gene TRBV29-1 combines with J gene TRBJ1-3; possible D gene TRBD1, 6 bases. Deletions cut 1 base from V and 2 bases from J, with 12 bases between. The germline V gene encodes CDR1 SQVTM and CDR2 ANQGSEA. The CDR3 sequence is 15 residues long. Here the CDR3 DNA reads TGCAGCGTTGAAGTTTATCAGGGGCCTGGAAACACCATATATTTT. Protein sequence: CSVEVYQGPGNTIYF.

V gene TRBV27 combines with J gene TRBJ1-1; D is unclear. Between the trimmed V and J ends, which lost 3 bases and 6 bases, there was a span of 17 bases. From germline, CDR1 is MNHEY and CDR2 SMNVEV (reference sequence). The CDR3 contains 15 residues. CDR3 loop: CASSFVAPPYPEAFF. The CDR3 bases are TGTGCCAGCAGTTTTGTGGCCCCTCCTTATCCTGAAGCTTTCTTT.

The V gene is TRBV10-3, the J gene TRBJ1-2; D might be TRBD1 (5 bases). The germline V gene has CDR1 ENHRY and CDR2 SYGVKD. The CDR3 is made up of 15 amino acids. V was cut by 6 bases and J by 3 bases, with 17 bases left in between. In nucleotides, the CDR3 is TGTGCCATCAGCGAGACAGCTCCGCGCCACTATGGCTACACCTTC. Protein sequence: CAISETAPRHYGYTF.

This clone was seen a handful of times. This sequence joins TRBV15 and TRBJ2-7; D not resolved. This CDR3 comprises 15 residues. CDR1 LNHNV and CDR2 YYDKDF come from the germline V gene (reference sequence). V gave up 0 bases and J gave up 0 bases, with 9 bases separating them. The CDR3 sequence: CATSRDRTYSYEQYF. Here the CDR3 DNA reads TGTGCCACCAGCAGAGATCGAACCTACTCCTACGAGCAGTACTTC. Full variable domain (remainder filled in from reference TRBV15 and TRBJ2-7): DAMVIQNPRYQVTQFGKPVTLSCSQTLNHNVMYWYQQKSSQAPKLLFHYYDKDFNNEADTPDNFQSRRPNTSFCFLDIRSPGLGDTAMYLCATSRDRTYSYEQYFGPGTRLTVT.